The next 22 T cell receptor beta chains were all read from a single sample in a study of ipilimumab plus nivolumab after autologous stem cell transplantation. Using immunoSEQ multiplex PCR, the repertoire was profiled, and TCRdb retains in-frame clones only, with some absent. The sample records 84,000 or so clones, 83% being singletons. Sequenced here: PBMCs, sampled in a trial of ipilimumab plus nivolumab as post-transplant consolidation. The receptors were sampled from a male donor with diffuse large B-cell lymphoma.

The table lists this clone with a count of one. The DNA for the CDR3 is TGTGCCAGCAGTAGCGGGGGAAACTACAATGAGCAGTTCTTC. Translation gives CASSSGGNYNEQFF. The chain joins TRBV6-1 to TRBJ2-1, with 8 bases fitting TRBD2. The CDR3 is 14 amino acids. From germline, CDR1 is MNHNS and CDR2 SASEGT. V lost 5 bases to trimming and J lost 3 bases; unmatched junction nucleotides: 3.

This clone was counted only a few times. V and J are TRBV7-9 and TRBJ2-3; tentatively, D is TRBD1 (5 bases). The CDR3 contains 14 residues. The V gene lost 0 bases and the J gene lost 6 bases, with 10 bases spanning the gap. CDR1 and CDR2 (germline): SEHNR, FQNEAQ (reference sequence). In DNA, the CDR3 is TGTGCCAGCAGCTTAGCATCTGGGGCGGATACGCAGTATTTT. This translates into CASSLASGADTQYF.

The chain employs TRBV7-2 and TRBJ1-3, with TRBD1 identical over 10 bases. Germline-derived CDR1 and CDR2 are SGHTA and FQGNSA. This CDR3 has 19 residues. V gave up 4 bases and J gave up 0 bases; unmatched junction bases: 12. The DNA of the CDR3 is TGTGCCAGCAGCTCCTCCGGGACAGGGGCTACTTACTCTGGAAACACCATATATTTT. It is translated as CASSSSGTGATYSGNTIYF.

The chain recombines TRBV4-1 with TRBJ2-7; 7 bases agree with TRBD1. The CDR3 contains 15 residues. The V and J ends lost 1 base and 1 base, in that order; junction bases with no gene match: 4. Germline loops: CDR1 MGHRA, CDR2 YSYEKL. CDR3 residues: CASSQAPGQSYEQYF. The CDR3 DNA sequence: TGCGCCAGCAGCCAAGCCCCGGGACAGTCCTACGAGCAGTACTTC.

The chain has TRBV4-3 and TRBJ2-2, with a tentative D call TRBD1 (5 bases). Deletions cut 0 bases from V and 0 bases from J, with 8 bases between. The V gene's germline CDR1 is LGHNA and CDR2 YSLEER. The CDR3 has 16 residues. The DNA for the CDR3 is TGCGCCAGCAGCCAAGAAGGGGTTACGAACACCGGGGAGCTGTTTTTT. This codes for CASSQEGVTNTGELFF.

A single count supports this clone. This chain joins TRBV4-1 and TRBJ2-1; D not resolved. This CDR3 has 15 amino acids. Germline CDR1 reads MGHRA; CDR2 reads YSYEKL. V lost 6 bases and J 8 bases, leaving 20 bases between the germline ends. CDR3 in amino acids: CASSPDPEGIDEQFF. CDR3 coding DNA: TGCGCCAGCAGTCCTGACCCCGAAGGCATCGATGAGCAGTTCTTC.

The chain combines TRBV6-1 with TRBJ1-2; D perhaps matches TRBD1 (5 bases). Per germline, CDR1 MNHNS and CDR2 SASEGT. Trimming took off 2 bases at V and 6 bases at J, with 13 bases between the two ends. This CDR3 region has 14 residues. CDR3 in amino acids: CASSETRGRDGYTF. The CDR3 nucleotides read TGTGCCAGCAGTGAAACAAGGGGCAGGGATGGCTACACCTTC.

In DNA, the CDR3 is TGTGCCAGCAGGGGGAGGACTAGCTTGATCAATGAGCAGTTCTTC. Its protein is CASRGRTSLINEQFF. The chain has TRBV7-9 and TRBJ2-1, with 8 bases fitting TRBD2. The CDR3 is made up of 15 amino acids. CDR1 SEHNR and CDR2 FQNEAQ come from the germline V gene (reference sequence). With 6 bases clipped from V and 6 bases from J, the junction kept 10 bases outside the gene matches.

CDR3 nucleotides: TGTGCCAGTAGTATGACCGGGCTAGCGGGCACCTACAATGAGCAGTTCTTC. This codes for CASSMTGLAGTYNEQFF. The chain uses TRBV19 and TRBJ2-1, with 8 positions matching TRBD2. Germline CDR1 and CDR2: LNHDA and SQIVND (reference sequence). With 3 bases clipped from V and 2 bases from J, the junction kept 9 bases outside the gene matches. The length of the CDR3 is 17 residues.

The gene calls are TRBV4-2 and TRBJ2-6; D is ambiguous. The germline V gene has CDR1 LGHNA and CDR2 YNFKEQ. The CDR3 is 17 amino acids. Trimming cost V 0 bases and J 0 bases, with 9 bases left between them. The CDR3 protein is CASSQDNAFSGANVLTF. The CDR3 DNA reads TGTGCCAGCAGCCAAGATAATGCGTTCTCTGGGGCCAACGTCCTGACTTTC.

The chain is built from TRBV28 and TRBJ1-3; D uncertain. The germline V gene has CDR1 MDHEN and CDR2 SYDVKM. The V gene lost 6 bases and the J gene lost 9 bases, with 12 bases spanning the gap. The CDR3 is 12 residues long. CDR3 loop: CASSNNVGTIYF. The DNA for the CDR3 is TGTGCCAGCAGCAACAACGTAGGCACCATATATTTT.

V gene TRBV14 combines with J gene TRBJ2-3; no clear D gene. This CDR3 spans 13 amino acids. Trimming removed 4 bases at V and 5 bases at J, with 10 bases between. Germline values: CDR1 SGHDN, CDR2 FVKESK. CDR3 in DNA: TGTGCCAGCAGCCCTCAGACGGGAGATACGCAGTATTTT. The encoded protein is CASSPQTGDTQYF.

The rearrangement links TRBV5-4 to TRBJ2-5; D is undetermined. CDR3 length: 15 residues. V dropped 2 bases and J dropped 2 bases, with 13 bases sitting between them. Germline V gene data show CDR1 as SGHNT and CDR2 as YYREEE (reference sequence). The CDR3 reads CASSFWQVGQETQYF. In nucleotides, the CDR3 is TGTGCCAGCAGCTTCTGGCAAGTTGGTCAAGAGACCCAGTACTTC.

The chain uses TRBV30 and TRBJ1-1; TRBD1 is a possible D gene (5 bases). Germline V CDR1 and CDR2: GTSNPN, SVGIG (reference sequence). CDR3 length equals 13 residues. The V gene lost 2 bases and the J gene lost 7 bases, with 14 bases spanning the gap. The CDR3 loop is CAWSIGGAFEAFF. In DNA form, the CDR3 reads TGTGCCTGGAGTATCGGAGGGGCCTTTGAAGCTTTCTTT.

This chain uses TRBV30 with TRBJ2-5; TRBD2 aligns across 8 bases. CDR3 length: 13 amino acids. After removal of 3 bases from V and 5 bases from J, the junction contained 5 bases not matched to a gene. In germline, CDR1 is GTSNPN, CDR2 SVGIG (reference sequence). CDR3: CAWSIAGWETQYF. CDR3 DNA: TGTGCCTGGAGCATAGCGGGGTGGGAGACCCAGTACTTC.

The chain has TRBV5-1 and TRBJ2-2; 10 positions match TRBD1. Germline V CDR1 and CDR2: SGHRS, YFSETQ. This CDR3 region has 16 residues. V lost 4 bases and J lost 3; bases outside the gene matches: 6. As DNA, the CDR3 is TGCGCCAGCAGCGAGGCCGGGACAGGGGACACCGGGGAGCTGTTTTTT. Translated: CASSEAGTGDTGELFF.

The V gene is TRBV27, the J gene TRBJ2-7; D is tentatively TRBD1 or TRBD2 (5 bases each). The V gene lost 6 bases and the J gene lost 1 base, with 19 bases spanning the gap. Germline V gene sequence: CDR1 MNHEY, CDR2 SMNVEV (reference sequence). The CDR3 totals 16 residues. The CDR3 bases are TGTGCCAGCAGGCCCTTGGGGGACGAGGGTTCCTACGAGCAGTACTTC. Its protein is CASRPLGDEGSYEQYF.

This chain joins TRBV5-6 and TRBJ2-7; D may be TRBD1 or TRBD2 (6 bases each). V gave up 1 base and J gave up 0 bases, with 11 bases separating them. CDR3 length: 15 amino acids. The germline V gene has CDR1 SGHDT and CDR2 YYEEEE. The CDR3 protein is CASSLRGTFSYEQYF. The CDR3 coding sequence is TGTGCCAGCAGCTTGAGGGGGACTTTCTCCTACGAGCAGTACTTC. The variable domain in full, with the rest retrieved from reference TRBV5-6 and TRBJ2-7, is DAGVTQSPTHLIKTRGQQVTLRCSPKSGHDTVSWYQQALGQGPQFIFQYYEEEERQRGNFPDRFSGHQFPNYSSELNVNALLLGDSALYLCASSLRGTFSYEQYFGPGTRLTVT.

This clone was observed a single time. The V gene is TRBV28, the J gene TRBJ1-2; D possibly corresponds to TRBD1 (5 bases). In germline, CDR1 is MDHEN, CDR2 SYDVKM. The CDR3 consists of 14 residues. The V gene lost 6 bases and the J gene lost 5 bases, with 16 bases spanning the gap. CDR3 sequence (DNA): TGTGCCAGCAGCCCGGGCGGGGCGGAGTATGGCTACACCTTC. Amino acids: CASSPGGAEYGYTF.

Comments on this clone: This specimen includes other DNA sequences encoding the same CDR3. This chain connects TRBV19 to TRBJ1-2; 11 bases are a match to TRBD1. V lost 6 bases and J lost 3; bases outside the gene matches: 6. Germline assignment: CDR1 LNHDA and CDR2 SQIVND (reference sequence). The CDR3 covers 15 residues. This CDR3 reads CASRLGQGAYYGYTF. In nucleotides, the CDR3 is TGTGCCAGTAGGCTCGGACAGGGGGCGTACTATGGCTACACCTTC.

This clone was observed a single time. The chain links TRBV7-9 to TRBJ1-2; D is uncertain. Germline V gene lookup returns CDR1 SEHNR and CDR2 FQNEAQ (reference sequence). This CDR3 spans 13 amino acids. The ends were cut back, 2 bases at V and 8 bases at J, with 12 bases in the middle. The chain's CDR3 is CASSLLNRRGYTF. CDR3 DNA: TGTGCCAGCAGCTTATTGAATAGGAGAGGCTACACCTTC. Full variable domain (outside the CDR3, taken from reference TRBV7-9 and TRBJ1-2): DTGVSQNPRHKITKRGQNVTFRCDPISEHNRLYWYRQTLGQGPEFLTYFQNEAQLEKSRLLSDRFSAERPKGSFSTLEIQRTEQGDSAMYLCASSLLNRRGYTFGSGTRLTVV.

This CDR3 is CASSLNQGRAFF. CDR3 nucleotide sequence: TGTGCCAGCAGTTTAAACCAGGGAAGAGCTTTCTTT. V is TRBV28 and J is TRBJ1-1; D possibly corresponds to TRBD1 (5 bases). From germline, CDR1 is MDHEN and CDR2 SYDVKM. The CDR3 is 12 amino acids. The V end was cut by 2 bases, the J end by 10 bases, with 11 bases between.